Listed below are T cell receptor beta chains from one sample, sequenced in a study of cytomegalovirus exposure and HLA in healthy donors. Sequencing used immunoSEQ multiplex PCR; TCRdb keeps in-frame clones, though not all of them. The repertoire holds about 120,000 clones, over 80% seen once, with 0.2% to 0.3% in the top ten. Sequenced: PBMCs. These receptors all come from a man in his fifties or sixties in good health and CMV-seronegative. The CDR3 runs from the conserved cysteine through the conserved F or W. A D gene is named only where the DNA matches it firmly. Where a row states a size, it is once, few, many or the class of an expanded clone; other rows omit it.

TRBV9	.	TRBJ2-2	few	TGTGCCAGCAGCGTAGCTGGGGCAGACACCGGGGAGCTGTTTTTT	CASSVAGADTGELFF
TRBV6-6	.	TRBJ1-2	.	TGTGCCAGCAGTTCGGATGGCTACACCTTC	CASSSDGYTF
TRBV10-3	.	TRBJ2-3	.	TGTGCCATCAGTGAGTCGGGAGATAGCGGAGATTTTAGCACAGATACGCAGTATTTT	CAISESGDSGDFSTDTQYF
TRBV7-6	.	TRBJ1-6	.	TGTGCCAGCAGTCTCCAGGGCGTTTCACCCCTCCACTTT	CASSLQGVSPLHF
TRBV18	TRBD1	TRBJ2-1	.	TGTGCCAGCTCACCCGGGGCAGGGGGAGTCAATGAGCAGTTCTTC	CASSPGAGGVNEQFF
TRBV4-2	TRBD2	TRBJ2-7	.	TGTGCCAGCAGCTCTGGGAGCACTAGCGGGGGACAATACGAGCAGTACTTC	CASSSGSTSGGQYEQYF
TRBV15	TRBD1	TRBJ2-7	.	TGTGCCACCAGCAGAGAGGGGACAGGGAACTACGAGCAGTACTTC	CATSREGTGNYEQYF
TRBV10-3	.	TRBJ2-4	.	TGTGCCATCAGTGAGTCGAGGTCTAGCGAAGCCAAAAACATTCAGTACTTC	CAISESRSSEAKNIQYF
TRBV7-2	.	TRBJ2-7	.	TGTGCCAGCTCCCCCCCGGAGACCTACGAGCAGTACTTC	CASSPPETYEQYF
TRBV7-3	.	TRBJ2-7	once	TGTGCCAGCAGCGCCCAGAGTGGGGCAAGCTCCTACGAGCAGTACTTC	CASSAQSGASSYEQYF
TRBV4-3	.	TRBJ1-1	few	TGCGCCAGCAGCCAAGCCAATGTGGCAGGAGGAGCTGAAGCTTTCTTT	CASSQANVAGGAEAFF
TRBV11-2	.	TRBJ2-5	.	TGTGCCAGCAGCTTCGGGATCCCCGAGACCCAGTACTTC	CASSFGIPETQYF
TRBV28	.	TRBJ2-2	.	TGTGCCAGCAGTTTATCGGGGGCGGGGGACCACACCGGGGAGCTGTTTTTT	CASSLSGAGDHTGELFF
TRBV18	TRBD2	TRBJ2-7	.	TGTGCCAGCTCACCACCGTCAGAGGCGGGGGTGCACTACGAGCAGTACTTC	CASSPPSEAGVHYEQYF
TRBV5-1	.	TRBJ1-1	.	TGCGCCAGCAGCTGGAGCCCGGGGGAAGGTACTGAAGCTTTCTTT	CASSWSPGEGTEAFF
TRBV6-5	TRBD1	TRBJ1-6	.	TGTGCCAGCAGTTCCGGGACAGGGGGAAATTCACCCCTCCACTTT	CASSSGTGGNSPLHF
TRBV7-9	.	TRBJ1-1	.	TGTGCCAGCAGCTCGGACGGGGGCACTGAAGCTTTCTTT	CASSSDGGTEAFF
TRBV18	TRBD1	TRBJ1-2	.	TGTGCCAGCTCACCGACAGGGGGCTATGGCTACACCTTC	CASSPTGGYGYTF
TRBV7-2	.	TRBJ2-7	.	TGTGCCAGCAGCCGGACACCGTCCTACGAGCAGTACTTC	CASSRTPSYEQYF
TRBV7-2	.	TRBJ2-5	.	TGTGCCAGCAGCTTATTACAGGGCTTTTCCCAAGAGACCCAGTACTTC	CASSLLQGFSQETQYF
TRBV7-2	TRBD1	TRBJ2-2	.	TGTGCCAGCAGCACCACAGGGGTCGGGGAGCTGTTTTTT	CASSTTGVGELFF
TRBV30	.	TRBJ1-2	.	TGTGCCTGGGCACTAAGGGGCGGGGGTTTTGGCTACACCTTC	CAWALRGGGFGYTF
TRBV11-2	.	TRBJ2-3	.	TGTGCCAGCAGCTTTAATAGCGGCCTCACAGATACGCAGTATTTT	CASSFNSGLTDTQYF
TRBV5-1	TRBD1	TRBJ1-1	.	TGCGCCAGCAGCGGGGGGGCAACAGGGGGTGGAACGACTGAAGCTTTCTTT	CASSGGATGGGTTEAFF
TRBV5-6	TRBD2	TRBJ2-1	.	TGTGCCAGCAGCTTCCTAGCGGGAGGGAGGGGGAATGAGCAGTTCTTC	CASSFLAGGRGNEQFF
TRBV21-1	.	TRBJ2-7	.	TGTGCCAGCAGCAAAGCGCTTTGGGCCCTCTACGAGCAGTACTTC	CASSKALWALYEQYF
TRBV27	TRBD1	TRBJ1-4	.	TGTGCCAGCAGTTGGGACAGGGGTAATGAAAAACTGTTTTTT	CASSWDRGNEKLFF
TRBV27	.	TRBJ2-7	.	TGTGCCAGCAGTTTATCAGGAGATGTCCACGAGCAGTACTTC	CASSLSGDVHEQYF
TRBV5-4	.	TRBJ2-5	.	TGTGCCAGCAGCTTGGGAGTAGAGACCCAGTACTTC	CASSLGVETQYF
TRBV28	.	TRBJ2-2	.	TGTGCCAGCACTCAAGGAGGGCGGGTCTACACCGGGGAGCTGTTTTTT	CASTQGGRVYTGELFF
TRBV7-6	TRBD2	TRBJ2-1	.	TGTGCCAGCAGCGTGAATGCGGGGGATTACAATGAGCAGTTCTTC	CASSVNAGDYNEQFF
TRBV27	TRBD1	TRBJ1-2	.	TGTGCCAGCGGGAAGGGGGCGTTTAACTATGGCTACACCTTC	CASGKGAFNYGYTF
TRBV28	.	TRBJ1-2	.	.	CASSLRDRGPLGTGYTF
TRBV6-1	TRBD1	TRBJ1-3	.	TGTGCCAGCAGTCCACCCGACAGGGACGGAAACACCATATATTTT	CASSPPDRDGNTIYF
TRBV7-2	TRBD2	TRBJ2-7	.	TGTGCCGGCAGCTTAACCGGGAGGGCCTCCGAGCAGTACTTC	CAGSLTGRASEQYF
TRBV30	TRBD1	TRBJ2-7	.	TGTGCCTGGAGCGGTAAGGGGGCCTCGGGCGAGCAGTACTTC	CAWSGKGASGEQYF
TRBV12-5	TRBD1	TRBJ1-1	.	TGTGCTAGTGGTTTGGGGACAGGGGGCTCTGAAGCTTTCTTT	CASGLGTGGSEAFF
TRBV7-6	.	TRBJ2-1	few	TGTGCCAGCAGCTCGGGTATCCCGGTGGTCGATGAGCAGTTCTTC	CASSSGIPVVDEQFF
TRBV2	TRBD2	TRBJ2-1	.	TGTGTCAGCATAGCGCGAGGGACTAGCGGGGTGTCTCCCGACTCCTACAATGAGCAGTTCTTC	CVSIARGTSGVSPDSYNEQFF
TRBV9	TRBD1	TRBJ2-1	.	TGTGCCAGCAGCGTAGCGGGACAGGACAATGAGCAGTTCTTC	CASSVAGQDNEQFF
TRBV7-9	.	TRBJ1-5	.	TGTGCCAGCAGCCTTGGGGGGAGTCAGCCCCAGCATTTT	CASSLGGSQPQHF
TRBV6-5	TRBD2	TRBJ2-3	.	TGTGCCAGCAGTTACCTGGCGGGGGGCACAGATACGCAGTATTTT	CASSYLAGGTDTQYF
TRBV18	TRBD1	TRBJ2-2	once	TGTGCCAGCTCACGCGACAGGGGCCGGGAGCTGTTTTTT	CASSRDRGRELFF
TRBV28	TRBD1	TRBJ2-5	.	TGTGCCAGCAGTCCCGTGGCAGGGGGAGAGACCCAGTACTTC	CASSPVAGGETQYF
TRBV7-2	.	TRBJ2-1	few	TGTGCCAGCAGCCCCCTCCAGGGCGTATACAATGAGCAGTTCTTC	CASSPLQGVYNEQFF
TRBV7-2	.	TRBJ2-2	.	TGTGCCAGCAGACCCCGGGCGAACACCGGGGAGCTGTTTTTT	CASRPRANTGELFF